This entry concerns a single T cell receptor (beta chain). Its antigen remains undetermined. Per-base qualities were not stored, and no clone one base away is much larger. V has 1 base trimmed and J has 0 bases trimmed; junction bases matching no gene number 10. From its cysteine to its phenylalanine, the CDR3 spans 18 amino acids. The CDR3 DNA has 54 bases and is translated from base 1. The germline V gene gives CDR1 as LGHNA and CDR2 as YSLEER. TCRbeta CDR3 regions were amplified from genomic DNA by means of the immunoSEQ Assay, a bias-controlled multiplex PCR. As for how the authors treated the data: Nucleated cell counts per sample were estimated from amplification of reference gene primers within the assay. To quantify the absolute abundance of each unique TCRbeta CDR3 rearrangement, sequence reads were collapsed and filtered. Productive Simpson clonality was computed per sample as the square root of Simpson's diversity index over productive rearrangements. TCRdb carries this immuneACCESS record with in-frame sequences only. Its versions omit some clonotypes, under half of them owing to an unresolved V gene in the studies checked, with the rest unexplained. Clone size and V and J calls were adopted from that table, with D and trimming inferred from the DNA. This sample has under 200,000 clones in its table, and 79% of those were observed once. 8.1% of the sample is held by the ten biggest clonotypes.

The data belong to a study of blood T cell repertoires in COVID-19 (dated by TCRdb to 2018 to 2020). About the study as a whole: The collaborator samples originated in the United States, Italy and Spain and spanned the acute and convalescent phases of COVID-19. The prospective study material was composed of cDNA or gDNA derived from T cells, B-cell-depleted T cells, or PBMCs. The dataset comprised deeply sampled blood TCRbeta repertoires from subjects exposed to, actively infected with, or recovered from COVID-19. The repertoires were released in a freely available public database meant as a resource for research on the immune response to SARS-CoV-2. The samples were drawn from two sources: the first 160 participants of the ongoing ImmuneRACE study, and 1,200 or so subjects contributed by 6 global collaborators. Nearly every sample came with metadata listing a de-identified subject ID, COVID-19 status, age in years and sex. Where available, HLA class I and class II types were taken from metadata supplied by the sample provider and were not determined by assay-based typing. The research as a whole found: The quantity of clinical and demographic metadata differed by source and by participant and was supplied without curation.

One collaborating source in Seattle enrolled patients while the patients were actively infected and followed the patients over time throughout the course of disease. Collaborating institutions collected whole blood in K2EDTA tubes following their own protocols. Collaborator samples were shipped for TCRbeta analysis as frozen whole blood, isolated PBMCs, or DNA extracted from either sample type. The rearrangement combines TRBV4-3 with TRBJ2-7; a stretch of 9 junction bases matches TRBD2. What was sequenced was peripheral blood. This clonotype was sampled from a woman in her sixties or seventies with COVID-19, enrolled during active disease. The CDR3 corresponds to CASSQVSTSGLSSYEQYF. Read as DNA, the sequence is TGCGCCAGCAGCCAAGTCTCCACTAGCGGGCTTAGCTCCTACGAGCAGTACTTC.